This TCR beta chain emerged from a study of blood T cell repertoires in COVID-19. Overall study: Samples representing acute and convalescent COVID-19 were sourced from the United States, Italy and Spain. Sample material is recorded as cDNA or gDNA derived from T cells, B-cell-depleted T cells, or PBMCs.

Original analysis: Using reference gene primer amplification, nucleated cell counts were estimated. Here immunoSEQ multiplex PCR was the method, and the copy in TCRdb shows in-frame clones only, minus some. V and J calls and clone size are as listed in that table; D and trimming were resolved from the DNA. The repertoire holds 160,000 or so clones, with around three quarters as singletons. Trimming took 4 bases from V and 0 from J, leaving 9 bases between them. CDR3 length: 14 amino acids. Per germline, CDR1 PRHDT and CDR2 FYEKMQ (reference sequence). This rearrangement joins TRBV13 to TRBJ1-2; D is perhaps TRBD1 (5 bases). This sequence was found in a man aged 70 or older with active or convalescent COVID-19. Sequencing input: peripheral blood. The CDR3 region has the DNA TGTGCCAGCAGCTCCCGGACAACTAACTATGGCTACACCTTC. This translates into CASSSRTTNYGYTF.